This T cell receptor (beta chain) was found in a study of cytomegalovirus exposure and HLA in healthy donors. Overall study results and limits: In an earlier analysis, most TCR beta V segments were productive about 87% or about 30% of the time.

Primers included in the PCR were 60 Vbeta and 13 Jbeta primers. Here immunoSEQ multiplex PCR was the method, and the copy in TCRdb shows in-frame clones only, minus some. This table has 130,000 or so clones, 74% appearing once. This clone showed up just once. The antigen is not known. The sequence came from a man aged 18 to 30 in good health and CMV-seropositive. Sequencing used PBMCs.

CDR3 residues: CASRVDRGPVFDEQYF. The DNA of the CDR3 is TGTGCCAGCAGGGTTGACAGGGGTCCTGTTTTTGACGAGCAGTACTTC. The chain joins TRBV2 to TRBJ2-7; TRBD1 matches 8 bases. The CDR3 is made up of 16 amino acids. The V segment lost 6 bases and the J segment 5 bases; nucleotides outside the gene matches: 15. From germline, CDR1 is SNHLY and CDR2 FYNNEI. Drawing the rest from reference TRBV2 and TRBJ2-7, the complete variable domain is EPEVTQTPSHQVTQMGQEVILRCVPISNHLYFYWYRQILGQKVEFLVSFYNNEISEKSEIFDDQFSVERPDGSNFTLKIRSTKLEDSAMYFCASRVDRGPVFDEQYFGPGTRLTVT.